Listed here are 27 T cell receptor beta chains from one sample, sequenced in a study of cytomegalovirus exposure and HLA in healthy donors. The PCR contained 60 Vbeta and 13 Jbeta primers. This table comes from immunoSEQ multiplex PCR, and its TCRdb copy is limited to in-frame clones, with some not included. The sample includes over 110,000 clones, approximately 80% seen only once; the top ten take under 6%. Sequencing was done on a sample of PBMCs. These receptors originate from a man in his forties in good health and CMV-seronegative.

The chain recombines TRBV7-9 with TRBJ1-5, with a weak D call TRBD1 (5 bases). Trimming took 7 bases from V and 2 from J, leaving 9 bases between them. The CDR3 extends over 13 amino acids. CDR1 is SEHNR, CDR2 FQNEAQ, per germline (reference sequence). The CDR3 nucleotides are TGTGCCAGCACCCAAGGGGGCAATCAGCCCCAGCATTTT. It translates to CASTQGGNQPQHF.

This clone showed up just once. The CDR3 DNA is TGTGCCAGCAGCTTAAGCCCGGGACAGGGGGTTCAGAATTCACCCCTCCACTTT. Translated: CASSLSPGQGVQNSPLHF. This chain connects TRBV7-9 to TRBJ1-6, with 11 bases matching TRBD1. The CDR3 covers 18 residues. Germline V gene sequence: CDR1 SEHNR, CDR2 FQNEAQ (reference sequence). V was clipped by 2 bases and J by 7 bases; unmatched bases: 10. The complete variable domain, with remaining parts taken from reference TRBV7-9 and TRBJ1-6, reads DTGVSQNPRHKITKRGQNVTFRCDPISEHNRLYWYRQTLGQGPEFLTYFQNEAQLEKSRLLSDRFSAERPKGSFSTLEIQRTEQGDSAMYLCASSLSPGQGVQNSPLHFGNGTRLTVT.

As regards this clone: This may be a read error: a much more frequent sequence differs by one nucleotide. The chain is built from TRBV25-1 and TRBJ2-1, with 12 bases aligning to TRBD2. Germline trimming cut 4 bases from V and 4 bases from J; bases unmatched to any gene: 2. In germline, CDR1 is MGHDK, CDR2 SYGVNS. There are 15 residues in the CDR3. The chain's CDR3 is CASSVLAGGYNEQFF. The CDR3, as DNA: TGTGCCAGCAGTGTACTAGCGGGGGGATACAATGAGCAGTTCTTC.

The genes are TRBV15 and TRBJ1-5, with D hard to call. V dropped 2 bases and J dropped 1 base, with 9 bases sitting between them. Germline V CDR1 and CDR2: LNHNV, YYDKDF (reference sequence). This CDR3 region has 15 residues. CDR3 DNA sequence: TGTGCCACCAGCAGAACGGGGTCGAGCAATCAGCCCCAGCATTTT. Translation gives CATSRTGSSNQPQHF.

The J gene is TRBJ1-1, the V gene TRBV6-5, with a weak D call TRBD1 (6 bases). Per germline, CDR1 MNHEY and CDR2 SVGAGI. This CDR3 region has 14 residues. Trimming cost V 5 bases and J 7 bases, with 17 bases left between them. Here the CDR3 DNA reads TGTGCCAGCAGTCTTTTAAGGACAGAGGGTGAAGCTTTCTTT. This gives the protein CASSLLRTEGEAFF.

DNA for the CDR3: TGCGCCAGCAGCGTCGGACAGGATGCTAATGAAAAACTGTTTTTT. It yields the protein CASSVGQDANEKLFF. The chain links TRBV5-1 to TRBJ1-4, with TRBD1 matching 7 bases. The CDR3 has 15 residues. The V gene's germline CDR1 is SGHRS and CDR2 YFSETQ. Unmatched junction bases numbered 6, after V lost 4 bases and J lost 3 bases.

In this sample, this clone turned up a few times. V usage is TRBV10-3 and J usage is TRBJ2-3; perhaps TRBD1 as D (6 bases). V was pared by 0 bases and J by 3 bases, with 13 bases between. From germline, CDR1 is ENHRY and CDR2 SYGVKD. The CDR3 runs 16 residues. CDR3 sequence (DNA): TGTGCCATCAGTGAGTCGAAGGGGGTAATAACAGATACGCAGTATTTT. Translated, it gives CAISESKGVITDTQYF.

This chain joins TRBV7-9 and TRBJ1-3; no reliable D call. This CDR3 is built from 11 residues. From germline, CDR1 is SEHNR and CDR2 FQNEAQ (reference sequence). V lost 5 bases and J 6 bases, leaving 5 bases between the germline ends. CDR3 residues: CASSPQNTIYF. Here the CDR3 DNA reads TGTGCCAGCAGCCCCCAAAACACCATATATTTT.

The chain carries TRBV6-5 and TRBJ1-5; 7 bases match TRBD1. V gave up 6 bases and J gave up 2 bases; unmatched junction bases: 7. The CDR3 contains 15 residues. Germline V gene lookup returns CDR1 MNHEY and CDR2 SVGAGI. The CDR3 DNA follows: TGTGCCAGCAGGGAGGGGGCAACGGGCAATCAGCCCCAGCATTTT. Residues: CASREGATGNQPQHF.

The chain carries TRBV28 and TRBJ1-2; 9 positions match TRBD1. The V and J ends lost 7 bases and 8 bases, in that order; junction bases with no gene match: 5. CDR3 length equals 12 residues. Germline lookup yields CDR1 MDHEN and CDR2 SYDVKM. As DNA, the CDR3 is TGTGCCAGCATAACAGGGGGCAAAGGCTACACCTTC. Protein: CASITGGKGYTF.

The V call is TRBV5-1, the J call TRBJ2-7; D is unresolved. The ends were cut back, 4 bases at V and 4 bases at J, with 9 bases in the middle. The CDR3 length is 12 residues. Germline loops: CDR1 SGHRS, CDR2 YFSETQ. CDR3 region: CASSRTQYEQYF. The CDR3 DNA reads TGCGCCAGCAGCAGAACACAGTACGAGCAGTACTTC.

The rearrangement links TRBV5-4 to TRBJ1-1, with unresolved D. Germline V gene sequence: CDR1 SGHNT, CDR2 YYREEE (reference sequence). V lost 4 bases, J lost 3 bases, and 7 bases lay in between. The CDR3 covers 12 residues. CDR3 sequence: CASSPGDTEAFF. The CDR3 bases are TGTGCCAGCAGCCCCGGGGACACTGAAGCTTTCTTT.

The chain joins TRBV27 to TRBJ2-7; weak D call: TRBD2 (5 bases). V lost 5 bases to trimming and J lost 2 bases, with 10 bases between them. CDR3 length: 13 amino acids. Germline V gene lookup returns CDR1 MNHEY and CDR2 SMNVEV (reference sequence). Here the CDR3 reads CASSRTGTYEQYF. In DNA, the CDR3 is TGTGCCAGCAGTCGTACCGGGACCTACGAGCAGTACTTC.

This chain joins TRBV28 and TRBJ2-5; unclear D gene. Germline assignment: CDR1 MDHEN and CDR2 SYDVKM. V was cut by 3 bases and J by 4 bases, with 6 bases left in between. CDR3 length: 12 residues. The DNA for the CDR3 is TGTGCCAGCAGTTTGTCAGGAGAGACCCAGTACTTC. It is translated as CASSLSGETQYF.

As concerns this clone: Compared with germline, one end of the junction differs, possibly owing to a read error. Other DNA sequences of this sample code for an identical CDR3. This chain links TRBV18 with TRBJ1-1; TRBD1 is a possible D gene (6 bases). CDR1 KGHSH and CDR2 LQKENI come from the germline V gene. The CDR3 extends over 14 amino acids. CDR3 region: CASSPLGGDTEAFF. The CDR3 coding sequence is TGTGCCAGCTCGCCACTAGGGGGAGACACTGAAGCTTTCTTT.

The genes are TRBV4-3 and TRBJ2-5; 8 nucleotides agree with TRBD1. The CDR3 spans 13 residues. Germline CDR1 is LGHNA and CDR2 is YSLEER. Losses at the gene ends were 4 bases for V and 3 bases for J; bases not matched to a gene: 1. CDR3 protein: CASSRDRKETQYF. The CDR3 region has the DNA TGCGCCAGCAGCCGGGACAGGAAAGAGACCCAGTACTTC.

The chain links TRBV19 to TRBJ2-4; TRBD1 matches 8 bases. The CDR3 contains 15 residues. Germline V CDR1 and CDR2: LNHDA, SQIVND (reference sequence). J lost 4 bases, V lost 4 bases, and 6 bases had no gene match. The chain's CDR3 is CASSTGQGGKNIQYF. The CDR3 nucleotides read TGTGCCAGTAGTACAGGACAGGGTGGAAAAAACATTCAGTACTTC.

V usage is TRBV9 and J usage is TRBJ1-2, with a possible D match to TRBD1 (6 bases). CDR1 and CDR2 (germline): SGDLS, YYNGEE. The V gene lost 0 bases and the J gene lost 0 bases, with 9 bases spanning the gap. CDR3 length: 15 residues. Here the CDR3 reads CASSVEQGSNYGYTF. The CDR3 region has the DNA TGTGCCAGCAGCGTAGAACAGGGATCTAACTATGGCTACACCTTC.

The chain joins TRBV1 to TRBJ1-6; the D call in the table, TRBD1, was not verified against the DNA. TRBV1 is deemed a pseudogene. This CDR3 is 20 amino acids long. The CDR3 DNA sequence: TGCACCAGCAGCCCACCGGGACAGGACCCTTCCTACTCCTATAATTCACCCCTCCACTTT. It is translated as CTSSPPGQDPSYSYNSPLHF.

The rearrangement links TRBV5-1 to TRBJ1-6; possibly TRBD1 for D (6 bases). Looked up from germline, CDR1 is SGHRS and CDR2 is YFSETQ. V lost 3 bases to trimming and J lost 5 bases, with 15 bases between them. The CDR3 covers 16 residues. In DNA form, the CDR3 reads TGCGCCAGCAGCTCGGGGGGCTTCAGCGATAATTCACCCCTCCACTTT. Its translation is CASSSGGFSDNSPLHF.

V usage is TRBV28 and J usage is TRBJ1-6; D gene ambiguous. Trimming took off 3 bases at V and 1 base at J, with 7 bases between the two ends. This CDR3 has 15 amino acids. Germline CDR1 MDHEN, CDR2 SYDVKM. CDR3 protein: CASSFSGSYNSPLHF. Here the CDR3 DNA reads TGTGCCAGCAGTTTCTCGGGATCCTATAATTCACCCCTCCACTTT.

The chain joins TRBV4-3 to TRBJ1-2; D may be TRBD1 (5 bases). CDR1 LGHNA and CDR2 YSLEER come from the germline V gene. Between the trimmed V and J ends, which lost 1 base and 8 bases, there was a span of 14 bases. There are 14 residues in the CDR3. The DNA of the CDR3 is TGCGCCAGCAGCCAAGTAGGACAATACGGGGGCTACACCTTC. Its protein is CASSQVGQYGGYTF.

The chain uses TRBV2 and TRBJ2-3; TRBD2 agrees at 8 bases. Germline lookup yields CDR1 SNHLY and CDR2 FYNNEI. The CDR3 loop spans 14 amino acids. Trimming at V came to 4 bases and at J to 6 bases, leaving 6 bases not matched to a gene. The CDR3, as DNA: TGTGCCAGCAGTGTTACGGGGGGGCGGGATACGCAGTATTTT. It yields the protein CASSVTGGRDTQYF.

The chain links TRBV11-2 to TRBJ1-1; the D gene is possibly TRBD1 (6 bases). This CDR3 comprises 14 residues. Between the trimmed V and J ends, which lost 3 bases and 4 bases, there was a span of 12 bases. Germline-derived CDR1 and CDR2 are SGHAT and FQNNGV. The chain's CDR3 is CASSLNRDVTEAFF. As DNA, the CDR3 is TGTGCCAGCAGCTTGAACAGGGACGTCACTGAAGCTTTCTTT.

J is TRBJ2-7 and V is TRBV5-6; a possible D gene is TRBD1 (6 bases). Deletions cut 5 bases from V and 2 bases from J, with 11 bases between. This CDR3 contains 13 residues. The germline gives CDR1 SGHDT, CDR2 YYEEEE. The CDR3 bases are TGTGCCAGCAGGGGCGAGGGGGCCTACGAGCAGTACTTC. Amino acid sequence: CASRGEGAYEQYF.

This clone was observed a single time. This chain connects TRBV4-2 to TRBJ2-4; 8 nucleotides agree with TRBD2. V gave up 2 bases and J gave up 7 bases; unmatched junction bases: 4. The CDR3 sequence is 14 residues long. In germline, CDR1 is LGHNA, CDR2 YNFKEQ. The CDR3 DNA follows: TGTGCCAGCAGCCAACCGGGGGGGCAGAACATTCAGTACTTC. Protein sequence: CASSQPGGQNIQYF.

The V and J genes are TRBV14 and TRBJ2-1, with 10 bases fitting TRBD2. Germline lookup yields CDR1 SGHDN and CDR2 FVKESK. CDR3 length equals 15 residues. The V gene end was trimmed by 5 bases and the J gene end by 4 bases; junction bases not matched to a gene: 5. For the CDR3, the DNA is TGTGCCAGCAGCTATAGCGGGGGGATTTACAATGAGCAGTTCTTC. As protein: CASSYSGGIYNEQFF.